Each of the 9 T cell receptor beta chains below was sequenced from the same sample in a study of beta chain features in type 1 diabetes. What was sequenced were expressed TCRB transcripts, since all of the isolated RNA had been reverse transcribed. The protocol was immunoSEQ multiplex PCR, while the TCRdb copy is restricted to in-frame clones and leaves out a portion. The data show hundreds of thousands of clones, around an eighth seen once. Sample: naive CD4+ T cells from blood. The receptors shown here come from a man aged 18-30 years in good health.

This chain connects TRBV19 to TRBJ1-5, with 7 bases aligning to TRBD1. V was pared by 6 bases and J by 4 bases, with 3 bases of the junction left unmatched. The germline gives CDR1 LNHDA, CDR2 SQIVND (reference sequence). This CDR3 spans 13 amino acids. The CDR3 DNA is TGTGCCAGTAGCAGGGACAGAAATCAGCCCCAGCATTTT. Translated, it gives CASSRDRNQPQHF.

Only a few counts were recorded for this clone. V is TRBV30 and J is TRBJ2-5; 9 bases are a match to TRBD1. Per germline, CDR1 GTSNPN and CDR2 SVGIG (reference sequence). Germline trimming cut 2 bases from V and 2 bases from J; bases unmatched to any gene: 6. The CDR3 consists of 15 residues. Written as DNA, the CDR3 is TGTGCCTGGAGTAGACAGGGGGGGTATCAAGAGACCCAGTACTTC. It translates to CAWSRQGGYQETQYF.

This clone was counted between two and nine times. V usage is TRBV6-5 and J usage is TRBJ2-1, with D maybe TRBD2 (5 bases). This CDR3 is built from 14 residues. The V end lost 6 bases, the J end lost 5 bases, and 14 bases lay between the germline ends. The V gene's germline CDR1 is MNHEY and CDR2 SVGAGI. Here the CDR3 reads CASSLRVPDNEQFF. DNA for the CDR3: TGTGCCAGCAGCCTGCGGGTACCCGACAATGAGCAGTTCTTC.

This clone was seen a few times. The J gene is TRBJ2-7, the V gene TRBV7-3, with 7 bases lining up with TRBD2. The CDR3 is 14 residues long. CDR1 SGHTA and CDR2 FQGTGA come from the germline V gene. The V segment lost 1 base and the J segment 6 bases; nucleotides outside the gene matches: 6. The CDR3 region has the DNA TGTGCCAGCAGCTTAAACGGCAGGGAGGGCGAGCAGTACTTC. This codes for CASSLNGREGEQYF.

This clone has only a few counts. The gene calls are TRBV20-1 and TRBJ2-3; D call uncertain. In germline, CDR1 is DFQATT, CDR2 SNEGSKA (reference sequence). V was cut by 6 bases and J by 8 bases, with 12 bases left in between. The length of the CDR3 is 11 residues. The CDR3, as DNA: TGCAGTGCCTCAGTCCGAGGTACGCAGTATTTT. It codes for CSASVRGTQYF.

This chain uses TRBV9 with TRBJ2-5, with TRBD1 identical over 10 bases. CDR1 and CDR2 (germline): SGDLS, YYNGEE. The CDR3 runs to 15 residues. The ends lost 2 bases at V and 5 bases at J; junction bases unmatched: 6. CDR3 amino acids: CASSVLGQGWETQYF. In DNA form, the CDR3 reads TGTGCCAGCAGCGTGTTGGGACAGGGGTGGGAGACCCAGTACTTC.

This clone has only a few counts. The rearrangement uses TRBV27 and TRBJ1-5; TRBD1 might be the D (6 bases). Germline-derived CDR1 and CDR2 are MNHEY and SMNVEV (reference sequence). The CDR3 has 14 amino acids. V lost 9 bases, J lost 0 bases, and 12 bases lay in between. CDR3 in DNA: TGTGCCAGTCGCAGGGGCTATAGCAATCAGCCCCAGCATTTT. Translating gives CASRRGYSNQPQHF.

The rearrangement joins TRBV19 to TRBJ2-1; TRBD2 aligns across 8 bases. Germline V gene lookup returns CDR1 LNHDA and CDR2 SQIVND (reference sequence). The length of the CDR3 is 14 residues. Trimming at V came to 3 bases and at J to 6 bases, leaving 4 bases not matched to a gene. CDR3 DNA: TGTGCCAGTAGTATCCTAGCGGGCAGCAATGAGCAGTTCTTC. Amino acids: CASSILAGSNEQFF.

CDR3 protein: CASSSRTSGSGDEQYF. The CDR3 DNA reads TGTGCCAGCAGCTCCAGGACTAGCGGGAGTGGCGACGAGCAGTACTTC. This rearrangement joins TRBV5-4 to TRBJ2-7, with 13 bases matching TRBD2. After removal of 3 bases from V and 5 bases from J, the junction contained 8 bases not matched to a gene. This CDR3 is built from 16 residues. The germline V gene encodes CDR1 SGHNT and CDR2 YYREEE (reference sequence).